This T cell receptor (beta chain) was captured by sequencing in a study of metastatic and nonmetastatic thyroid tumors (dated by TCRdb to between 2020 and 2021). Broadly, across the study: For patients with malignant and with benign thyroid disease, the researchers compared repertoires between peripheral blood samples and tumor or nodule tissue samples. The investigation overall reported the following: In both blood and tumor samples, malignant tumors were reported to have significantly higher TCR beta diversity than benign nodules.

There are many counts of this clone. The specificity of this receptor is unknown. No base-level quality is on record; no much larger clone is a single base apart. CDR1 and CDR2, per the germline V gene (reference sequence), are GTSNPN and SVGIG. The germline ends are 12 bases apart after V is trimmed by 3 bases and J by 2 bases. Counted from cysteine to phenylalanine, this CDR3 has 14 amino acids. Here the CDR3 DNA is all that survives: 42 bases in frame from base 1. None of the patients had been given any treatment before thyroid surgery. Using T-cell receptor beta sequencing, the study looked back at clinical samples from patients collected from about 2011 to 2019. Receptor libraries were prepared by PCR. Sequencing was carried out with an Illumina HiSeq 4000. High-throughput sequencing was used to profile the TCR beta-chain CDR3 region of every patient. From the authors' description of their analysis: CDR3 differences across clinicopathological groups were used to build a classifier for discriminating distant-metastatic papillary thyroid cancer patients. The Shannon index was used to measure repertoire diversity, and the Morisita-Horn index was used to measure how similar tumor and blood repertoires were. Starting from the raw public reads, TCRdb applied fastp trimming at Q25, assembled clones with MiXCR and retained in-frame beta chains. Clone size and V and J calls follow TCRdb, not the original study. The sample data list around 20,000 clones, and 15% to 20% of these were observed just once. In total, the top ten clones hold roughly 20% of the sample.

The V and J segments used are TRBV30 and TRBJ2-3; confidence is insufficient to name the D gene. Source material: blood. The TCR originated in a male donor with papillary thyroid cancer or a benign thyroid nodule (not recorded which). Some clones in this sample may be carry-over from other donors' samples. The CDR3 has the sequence CAWSQGQNTDTQYF. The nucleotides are TGTGCCTGGAGCCAAGGGCAGAACACAGATACGCAGTATTTT.